These T cell receptor beta chains were read from a single sample in a study of PD-1 and CTLA-4 blockade in melanoma. Produced via immunoSEQ multiplex PCR; TCRdb's table is partial and in-frame only. The repertoire holds about 21,000 clones, with about 87% as singletons. The specimen comprised CD8+ T cells from peripheral blood, sampled before anti-PD-1 treatment. These receptor sequences come from a human donor with melanoma. CDR3s include the opening cysteine and the closing phenylalanine or tryptophan. A D gene is named only where the DNA matches it firmly. Clone size is stated in some rows and not others, as once, few, many or a class when expanded.

cdr3_aa cdr3_nt d_call j_call clone_size v_call
CAWSLLGGEDTEAFF TGTGCCTGGAGTCTCCTTGGGGGCGAGGACACTGAAGCTTTCTTT - TRBJ1-1 - TRBV30
CASSLVGYNEQFF TGTGCCAGCAGCTTAGTCGGCTACAATGAGCAGTTCTTC - TRBJ2-1 once TRBV7-6
CAITPDGSYEQYF TGTGCCATCACCCCGGACGGTAGCTACGAGCAGTACTTC - TRBJ2-7 - TRBV10-3
CASSVYRGYEQYF TGTGCCAGCAGTGTCTACAGGGGATACGAGCAGTACTTC TRBD1 TRBJ2-7 - TRBV2
CASSSLTGSGNTIYF TGTGCCAGCAGTTCTCTGACAGGCTCTGGAAACACCATATATTTT - TRBJ1-3 - TRBV27
CASSPGPTTGELFF TGTGCCAGCTCACCCGGGCCTACGACCGGGGAGCTGTTTTTT - TRBJ2-2 once TRBV18
CASSEFTRDTQYF TGTGCCAGCAGTGAATTCACAAGGGATACGCAGTATTTT - TRBJ2-3 - TRBV25-1
CASSLVQSPHQPQHF TGTGCCAGCAGCTTAGTACAGTCACCTCATCAGCCCCAGCATTTT - TRBJ1-5 - TRBV7-8
CASRGQGPNEQFF TGTGCCAGCAGGGGACAGGGTCCTAATGAGCAGTTCTTC TRBD1 TRBJ2-1 - TRBV6-5
CASSETGASQPQHF TGTGCCAGCAGTGAAACAGGGGCTTCTCAGCCCCAGCATTTT TRBD1 TRBJ1-5 - TRBV2
CSVESPGQNYGYTF TGCAGCGTTGAAAGCCCCGGACAGAACTATGGCTACACCTTC - TRBJ1-2 - TRBV29-1
CASSTDRGKPNYGYTF TGTGCCAGCAGCACGGACAGGGGTAAACCTAACTATGGCTACACCTTC TRBD1 TRBJ1-2 - TRBV9
CASSQDGSLGNYGYTF TGTGCCAGCAGCCAAGATGGATCCCTTGGGAACTATGGCTACACCTTC - TRBJ1-2 - TRBV4-2
CAWSVSPNTGELFF TGTGCCTGGAGTGTAAGCCCGAACACCGGGGAGCTGTTTTTT - TRBJ2-2 - TRBV30
CASSYQLTEAFF TGTGCCAGCAGTTATCAGCTCACTGAAGCTTTCTTT - TRBJ1-1 - TRBV12-3/TRBV12-4
CASSRGGGELFF TGTGCCAGCAGTCGTGGGGGCGGGGAGCTGTTTTTT - TRBJ2-2 - TRBV27
CASSEAGNNEQFF TGTGCCAGCAGTGAAGCGGGGAACAATGAGCAGTTCTTC - TRBJ2-1 - TRBV2
CASSDLTGDHGYTF TGTGCCAGCAGTGACTTGACAGGGGATCATGGCTACACCTTC TRBD1 TRBJ1-2 - TRBV2
CASSPRRPTYEQYF TGTGCCAGCAGTCCCCGGCGGCCTACCTACGAGCAGTACTTC - TRBJ2-7 - TRBV27
CASSESRVDEPQHF TGTGCCAGCAGTGAATCCAGGGTAGACGAGCCCCAGCATTTT - TRBJ1-5 - TRBV2
CASRFSGGGDEQFF TGTGCCAGCAGATTTAGCGGGGGCGGGGATGAGCAGTTCTTC TRBD2 TRBJ2-1 - TRBV2
CASSHTSGAYNEQFF TGTGCCAGCAGTCATACTAGCGGGGCTTACAATGAGCAGTTCTTC TRBD2 TRBJ2-1 - TRBV6-5
CASSIGTGGVFGTEAFF TGTGCCAGCAGCATTGGGACAGGGGGCGTCTTTGGCACTGAAGCTTTCTTT TRBD1 TRBJ1-1 - TRBV5-5
CASSKEVTGADYGYTF TGTGCCAGCAGCAAAGAGGTGACAGGGGCTGACTATGGCTACACCTTC - TRBJ1-2 - TRBV21-1
CASSLTDFNQPQHF TGCGCCAGCAGCCTGACAGACTTCAATCAGCCCCAGCATTTT - TRBJ1-5 - TRBV4-1
CASSESSGGTGELFF TGTGCCAGCAGTGAATCTAGCGGGGGGACCGGGGAGCTGTTTTTT TRBD2 TRBJ2-2 - TRBV6-1
CASRTLGLEGYGYTF TGTGCCAGCAGGACCCTAGGGTTGGAAGGCTATGGCTACACCTTC - TRBJ1-2 - TRBV27
CASSSTTDRNNQPQHF TGTGCCAGCAGTTCTACGACGGACAGGAATAATCAGCCCCAGCATTTT TRBD1 TRBJ1-5 - TRBV27
CASSYSSYEQYF TGTGCCAGCAGTTATTCCTCCTACGAGCAGTACTTC - TRBJ2-7 - TRBV6-2/TRBV6-3
CASSYSGSSYEQYF TGTGCCAGCAGCTACTCAGGGAGCTCCTACGAGCAGTACTTC - TRBJ2-7 - TRBV9
CASSASHSNTEAFF TGTGCCAGCAGCGCCTCACACTCGAACACTGAAGCTTTCTTT - TRBJ1-1 - TRBV5-4
CASSHGNTEAFF TGTGCCAGCAGCCATGGGAACACTGAAGCTTTCTTT - TRBJ1-1 - TRBV5-8
CASSPREFDEQFF TGTGCCAGCAGTCCCCGGGAGTTCGATGAGCAGTTCTTC - TRBJ2-1 - TRBV6-2/TRBV6-3
CASSSRDNPPGGYTF TGTGCCAGCAGTTCCCGGGACAATCCCCCGGGGGGCTACACCTTC - TRBJ1-2 - TRBV27
CASSLVGKSYEQYF TGTGCCAGCAGCTTAGTGGGCAAAAGCTACGAGCAGTACTTC - TRBJ2-7 - TRBV7-6
CASSSISGGAIDEQFF TGTGCCAGCAGCTCCATTAGCGGGGGGGCGATCGATGAGCAGTTCTTC TRBD2 TRBJ2-1 - TRBV7-9
CASSSYSYNEQFF TGTGCCAGCAGTTCCTACAGTTACAATGAGCAGTTCTTC - TRBJ2-1 - TRBV27
CASTPGLARDTDTQYF TGTGCCAGCACCCCGGGTCTCGCCCGGGACACAGATACGCAGTATTTT - TRBJ2-3 once TRBV6-6
CASSYGQGYDYGYTF TGTGCCAGCAGTTACGGGCAGGGGTATGACTATGGCTACACCTTC - TRBJ1-2 - TRBV6-5
CASSGGLAGTDTQYF TGTGCCAGCAGCGGGGGACTAGCGGGGACAGATACGCAGTATTTT TRBD2 TRBJ2-3 - TRBV9
CASSLGRGLGDTQYF TGTGCCAGCAGCTTAGGGCGGGGGCTGGGGGATACGCAGTATTTT - TRBJ2-3 - TRBV7-2
CSVPGLTNTGELFF TGCAGCGTCCCGGGACTAACGAACACCGGGGAGCTGTTTTTT TRBD2 TRBJ2-2 once TRBV29-1
CASRLAPATNEKLFF TGTGCAAGTCGCTTAGCGCCCGCAACTAATGAAAAACTGTTTTTT - TRBJ1-4 - TRBV12-2
CAAGVGVYNQPQHF TGTGCCGCAGGGGTTGGCGTTTACAATCAGCCCCAGCATTTT - TRBJ1-5 - TRBV28
CASSDTSGQINTEAFF TGTGCCAGCAGCGACACCTCGGGACAGATTAACACTGAAGCTTTCTTT TRBD1 TRBJ1-1 - TRBV7-9
CATSLSGGTRGTQYF TGTGCCACCAGTCTTAGCGGGGGGACAAGGGGTACGCAGTATTTT TRBD2 TRBJ2-3 - TRBV24-1
CASSGGGSYNEQFF TGTGCCAGCAGCGGGGGGGGCTCCTACAATGAGCAGTTCTTC TRBD2 TRBJ2-1 - TRBV5-4
CASSLIGTHEKLFF TGTGCCAGCAGTTTAATAGGGACCCACGAAAAACTGTTTTTT - TRBJ1-4 few TRBV27
CASSPGTGVDTQYF TGTGCCAGCAGCCCGGGGACAGGCGTAGATACGCAGTATTTT TRBD1 TRBJ2-3 - TRBV4-2
CASSLGAGSTYEQYF TGTGCCAGCAGTTTAGGGGCAGGGTCGACCTACGAGCAGTACTTC - TRBJ2-7 - TRBV28
CASSPGGPGTEAFF TGTGCCAGCAGCCCCGGGGGGCCGGGCACTGAAGCTTTCTTT - TRBJ1-1 - TRBV9
CASSLERSNTGELFF TGTGCCAGCAGCCTAGAGCGGTCGAACACCGGGGAGCTGTTTTTT - TRBJ2-2 - TRBV7-8
CASSLGSGGYTF TGTGCCAGCAGCTTGGGCTCGGGTGGCTACACCTTC - TRBJ1-2 - TRBV28
CASSPRDFYEQYF TGTGCCAGCAGCCCAAGGGACTTCTACGAGCAGTACTTC - TRBJ2-7 - TRBV5-5
CASSQDYNTPYEQYF TGCGCCAGCAGCCAAGATTATAACACCCCCTACGAGCAGTACTTC - TRBJ2-7 - TRBV4-3